This T cell receptor (beta chain) is drawn from a study of blood T cell repertoires in COVID-19. In the study overall: Samples representing acute and convalescent COVID-19 were sourced from the United States, Italy and Spain.

The CDR3 length is 14 residues. Per germline, CDR1 SNHLY and CDR2 FYNNEI. The V end lost 4 bases, the J end lost 5 bases, and 14 bases lay between the germline ends. In the original processing: Using reference gene primer amplification, nucleated cell counts were estimated. Produced via immunoSEQ multiplex PCR; TCRdb's table is partial and in-frame only. V, J and clone size reflect that table, while D and trimming were determined from the DNA. The repertoire consists of roughly 260,000 clones, with less than 90% occurring once and the leading ten covering less than 5%. Material: peripheral blood. The rearrangement uses TRBV2 and TRBJ1-2; D is perhaps TRBD1 (6 bases). This sequence was found in a man aged 55 to 70 who had recovered from COVID-19. The CDR3 nucleotides are TGTGCCAGCAGTGCCCCGGGACAACGTTATGGCTACACCTTC. Protein: CASSAPGQRYGYTF.